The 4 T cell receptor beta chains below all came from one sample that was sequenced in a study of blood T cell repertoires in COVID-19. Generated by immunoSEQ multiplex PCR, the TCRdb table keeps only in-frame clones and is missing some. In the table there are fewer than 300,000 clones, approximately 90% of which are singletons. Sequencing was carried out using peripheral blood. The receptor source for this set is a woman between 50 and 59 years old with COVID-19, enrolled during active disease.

The chain's CDR3 is CAWSVDRGYSYTF. CDR3 nucleotides: TGTGCCTGGAGTGTCGACAGGGGTTACAGCTACACCTTC. The chain carries TRBV30 and TRBJ1-2; 8 nucleotides agree with TRBD1. This CDR3 region has 13 residues. Germline CDR1 reads GTSNPN; CDR2 reads SVGIG (reference sequence). Trimming cost V 0 bases and J 9 bases; bases outside gene matches: 6.

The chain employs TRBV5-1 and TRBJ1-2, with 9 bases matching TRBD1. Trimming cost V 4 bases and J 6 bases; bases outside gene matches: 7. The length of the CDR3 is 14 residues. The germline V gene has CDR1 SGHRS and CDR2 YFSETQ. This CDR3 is CASSATGQGHGYTF. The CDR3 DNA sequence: TGCGCCAGCAGCGCCACCGGACAGGGGCATGGCTACACCTTC.

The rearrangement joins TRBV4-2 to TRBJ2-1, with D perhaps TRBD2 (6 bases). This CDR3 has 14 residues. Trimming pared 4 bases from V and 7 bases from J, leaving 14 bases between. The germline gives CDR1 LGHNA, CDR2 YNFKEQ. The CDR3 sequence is CASSRTVRENEQFF. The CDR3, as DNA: TGTGCCAGCAGCCGAACCGTTCGGGAGAATGAGCAGTTCTTC.

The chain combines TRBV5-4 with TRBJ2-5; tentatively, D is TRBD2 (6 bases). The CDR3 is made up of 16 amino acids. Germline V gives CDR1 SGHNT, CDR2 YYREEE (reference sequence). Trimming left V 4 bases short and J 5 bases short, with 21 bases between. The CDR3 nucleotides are TGTGCCAGCAGCCAGGGAGGAACGACAGCGCGGGAGACCCAGTACTTC. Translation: CASSQGGTTARETQYF.